This T cell receptor beta chain was obtained from a study of blood T cell repertoires in COVID-19. Germline V CDR1 and CDR2: SGHDT, YYEEEE. V gave up 4 bases and J gave up 1 base, with 16 bases separating them. The CDR3 runs to 16 residues. Sequencing used immunoSEQ multiplex PCR; TCRdb keeps in-frame clones, though not all of them. The table shows more than 200,000 clones, with 80% to 85% occurring only once. The TCR was taken from a woman aged 80 or over with COVID-19, enrolled during active disease. J is TRBJ2-3 and V is TRBV5-6; possibly TRBD1 for D (6 bases). Sequences were obtained from peripheral blood. CDR3 DNA: TGTGCCAGCAGCCCAGCAACAGGGCTCCGCACAGATACGCAGTATTTT. Translating it yields CASSPATGLRTDTQYF.